This T cell receptor beta chain derives from a study of T-cell memory formation after mild COVID-19. This CDR3 comprises 14 residues. The germline V and J ends were trimmed by 3 bases and 5 bases, with 13 bases remaining between them. TCRdb reprocessed the 5' RACE reads via MiXCR and lists one record per CDR3 protein. The repertoire holds around 110,000 distinct CDR3 sequences, with approximately 15% as singletons. This clonotype was counted between two and nine times. The material sequenced was PBMCs or a T cell subset sorted from them (not recorded which). This sequence was found in an adult woman who had mild COVID-19 (a few samples of this study predate the infection). Cell type and time point are not known. The rearrangement joins TRBV12-3 or TRBV12-4 to TRBJ1-1; D perhaps matches TRBD1 (6 bases). The CDR3 loop reads CASSLSRGMTEAFF. The DNA of the CDR3 is TGTGCCAGCAGTTTGAGTAGGGGGATGACTGAAGCTTTCTTT.